This T cell receptor (beta chain) was observed in a study of beta chain features in type 1 diabetes. Overall study: Investigators examined roughly 99,000,000 sorted cells across all samples.

Trimming shortened V by 6 bases and J by 2 bases, and 6 bases separated the two germline ends. Germline lookup yields CDR1 MDHEN and CDR2 SYDVKM. This CDR3 has 12 residues. Study observations and caveats: Fewer junction insertions and more nucleotide deletions appeared in type 1 diabetes patients. Type 1 diabetes patients had moderately but significantly shorter TCRB CDR3s in all four CD4+ subsets.

Details on this clone: Its antigen is currently unknown.

Sort purity for all populations was recorded as exceeding 98%. Since all of the isolated RNA was reverse transcribed, expressed TCRB transcripts were what got sequenced. The average read count of naive, central memory and regulatory T cell samples was around 3.6 million. Assay used: immunoSEQ multiplex PCR; TCRdb lists only in-frame clones, some missing. The sample comprises approximately 160,000 clones, 50% to 70% of which are singletons, and 0.08% to 0.1% rests with the top ten. Sequences were obtained from naive CD4+ T cells from blood. This TCR was sampled from a man under 40 with type 1 diabetes. The chain has TRBV28 and TRBJ2-3; D call uncertain. The CDR3 nucleotides are TGTGCCAGCAGCCGTAACACAGATACGCAGTATTTT. Residues: CASSRNTDTQYF.